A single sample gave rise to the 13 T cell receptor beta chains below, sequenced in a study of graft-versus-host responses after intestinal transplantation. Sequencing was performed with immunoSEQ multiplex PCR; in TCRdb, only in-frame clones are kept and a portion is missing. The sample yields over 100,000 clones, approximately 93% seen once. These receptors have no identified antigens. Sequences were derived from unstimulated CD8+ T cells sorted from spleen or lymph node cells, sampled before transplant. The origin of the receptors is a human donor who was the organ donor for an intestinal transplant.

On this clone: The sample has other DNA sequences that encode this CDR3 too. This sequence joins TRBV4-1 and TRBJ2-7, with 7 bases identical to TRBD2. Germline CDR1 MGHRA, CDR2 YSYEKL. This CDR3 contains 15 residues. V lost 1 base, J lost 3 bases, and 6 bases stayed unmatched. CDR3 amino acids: CASSQGRLAGYEQYF. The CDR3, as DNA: TGCGCCAGCAGCCAAGGCCGATTAGCGGGCTACGAGCAGTACTTC.

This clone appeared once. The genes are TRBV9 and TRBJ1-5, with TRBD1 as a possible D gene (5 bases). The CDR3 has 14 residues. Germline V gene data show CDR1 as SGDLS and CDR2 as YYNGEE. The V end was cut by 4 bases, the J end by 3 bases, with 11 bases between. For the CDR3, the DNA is TGTGCCAGCAGCTCGGGACGGAACAATCAGCCCCAGCATTTT. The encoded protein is CASSSGRNNQPQHF.

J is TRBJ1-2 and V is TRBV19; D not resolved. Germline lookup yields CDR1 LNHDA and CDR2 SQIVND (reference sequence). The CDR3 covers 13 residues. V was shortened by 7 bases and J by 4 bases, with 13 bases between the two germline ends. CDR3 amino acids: CASTTGLFYGYTF. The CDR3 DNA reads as TGTGCCAGTACCACCGGACTATTCTATGGCTACACCTTC.

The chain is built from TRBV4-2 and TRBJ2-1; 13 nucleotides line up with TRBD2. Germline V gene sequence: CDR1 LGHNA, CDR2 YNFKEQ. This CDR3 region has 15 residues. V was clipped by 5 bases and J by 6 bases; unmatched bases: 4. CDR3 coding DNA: TGTGCCAGCAGCATGGGACTAGCGGGATTCAATGAGCAGTTCTTC. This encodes CASSMGLAGFNEQFF.

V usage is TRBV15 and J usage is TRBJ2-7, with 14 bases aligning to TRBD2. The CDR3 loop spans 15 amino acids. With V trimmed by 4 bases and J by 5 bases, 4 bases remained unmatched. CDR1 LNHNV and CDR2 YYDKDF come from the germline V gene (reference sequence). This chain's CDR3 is CATSTRTSGRNEQYF. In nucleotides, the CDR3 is TGTGCCACCAGCACCCGGACTAGCGGGAGGAACGAGCAGTACTTC.

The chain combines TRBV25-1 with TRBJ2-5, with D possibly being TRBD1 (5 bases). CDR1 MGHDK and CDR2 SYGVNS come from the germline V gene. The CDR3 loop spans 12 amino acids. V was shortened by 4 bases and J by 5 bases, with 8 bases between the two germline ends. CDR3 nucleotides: TGTGCCAGCAGTGCCAGGGTGGAGACCCAGTACTTC. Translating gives CASSARVETQYF.

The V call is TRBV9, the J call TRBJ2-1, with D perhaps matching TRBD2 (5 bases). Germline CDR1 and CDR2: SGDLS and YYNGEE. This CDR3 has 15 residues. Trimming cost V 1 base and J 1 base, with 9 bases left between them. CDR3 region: CASSVRDSSYNEQFF. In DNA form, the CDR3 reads TGTGCCAGCAGCGTACGGGATAGTTCCTACAATGAGCAGTTCTTC.

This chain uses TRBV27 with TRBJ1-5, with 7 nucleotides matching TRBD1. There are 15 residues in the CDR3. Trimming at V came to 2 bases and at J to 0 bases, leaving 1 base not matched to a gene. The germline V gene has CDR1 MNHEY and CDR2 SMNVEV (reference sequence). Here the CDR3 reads CASSLQGDSNQPQHF. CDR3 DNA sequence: TGTGCCAGCAGTTTACAGGGGGATAGCAATCAGCCCCAGCATTTT.

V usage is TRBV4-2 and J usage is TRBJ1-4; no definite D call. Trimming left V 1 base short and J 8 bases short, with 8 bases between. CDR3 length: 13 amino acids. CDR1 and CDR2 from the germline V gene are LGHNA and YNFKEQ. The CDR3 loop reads CASSQVPREKLFF. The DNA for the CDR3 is TGTGCCAGCAGCCAAGTCCCGAGAGAAAAACTGTTTTTT.

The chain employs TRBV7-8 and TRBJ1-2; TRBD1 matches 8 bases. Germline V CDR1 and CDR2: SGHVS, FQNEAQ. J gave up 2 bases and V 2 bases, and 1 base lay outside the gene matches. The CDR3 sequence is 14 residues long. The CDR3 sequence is CASSLSGGNYGYTF. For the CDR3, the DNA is TGTGCCAGCAGCTTATCAGGGGGCAACTATGGCTACACCTTC.

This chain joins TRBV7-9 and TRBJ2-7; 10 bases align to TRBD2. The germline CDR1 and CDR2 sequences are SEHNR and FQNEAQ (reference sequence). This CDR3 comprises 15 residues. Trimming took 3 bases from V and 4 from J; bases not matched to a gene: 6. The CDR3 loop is CASSFGLAEMYEQYF. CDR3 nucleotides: TGTGCCAGCAGCTTCGGACTAGCGGAGATGTACGAGCAGTACTTC.

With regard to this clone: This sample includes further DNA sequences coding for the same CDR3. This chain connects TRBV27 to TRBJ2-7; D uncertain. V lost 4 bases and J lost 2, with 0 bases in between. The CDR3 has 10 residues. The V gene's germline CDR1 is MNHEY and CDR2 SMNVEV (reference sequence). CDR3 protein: CASSSYEQYF. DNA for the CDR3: TGTGCCAGCAGTTCCTACGAGCAGTACTTC.

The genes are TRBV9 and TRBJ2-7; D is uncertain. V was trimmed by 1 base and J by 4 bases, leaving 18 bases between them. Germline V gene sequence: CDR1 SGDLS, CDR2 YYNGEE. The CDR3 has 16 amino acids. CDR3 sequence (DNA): TGTGCCAGCAGCGTATCGGGCAACCCTAACTCGTACGAGCAGTACTTC. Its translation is CASSVSGNPNSYEQYF.